Sequencing of this TCR beta chain was carried out in a study of T cells after posttransplantation cyclophosphamide. This clone has a single count. Sequencing used immunoSEQ multiplex PCR; TCRdb keeps in-frame clones, though not all of them. The sample gives approximately 32,000 clones, about 90% of which show up once; under 15% is in the top ten. V shed 2 bases and J shed 5 bases, with 5 bases lying between them. The V gene's germline CDR1 is SGDLS and CDR2 YYNGEE. The CDR3 is 12 residues long. The rearrangement uses TRBV9 and TRBJ1-5; unclear D gene. This receptor was obtained from a woman between 35 and 50 years old with a blood cancer, CMV-positive, and with a related stem cell donor. The material sequenced was PBMCs. CDR3 region: CASSVRDQPQHF. CDR3 DNA sequence: TGTGCCAGCAGCGTCCGAGATCAGCCCCAGCATTTT.